This T cell receptor (beta chain) was recorded in a study of CD8 T cells in Susac syndrome. General study findings and limits: The study's TCR sequencing and HLA analysis drew on a certain number of individuals. That number was acknowledged as relatively small.

Random hexamers were used to reverse transcribe the RNA input (about 0.5 to 1 ug). Amplification of TCR beta CDR3 used immunoSEQ multiplex PCR across 54 Vbeta and 13 Jbeta. TCRdb ran MiXCR on the immunoSEQ multiplex PCR reads and lists one entry per CDR3 protein. The sample holds approximately 100,000 distinct CDR3 sequences, about 90% seen once. With regard to this clonotype: Its cognate antigen is unknown.

Sequencing was carried out using CD4+ T cells from PBMCs. This clonotype was sampled from a human donor in good health.

The CDR3 nucleotides are TGCAGTGCTAGAGGATATAGTCGTTCGCACACAGATACGCAGTATTTT. Its translation: CSARGYSRSHTDTQYF. The V and J genes are TRBV20-1 and TRBJ2-3; D unclear. Trimming left V 1 base short and J 2 bases short, with 16 bases between. CDR1 and CDR2 from the germline V gene are DFQATT and SNEGSKA (reference sequence). This CDR3 comprises 16 residues.